The source of this TCR beta chain is a study of ipilimumab plus nivolumab after autologous stem cell transplantation. Study-level background: A median of roughly 8 nivolumab and 4 to 6 ipilimumab doses were given. The DLBCL cohort had primary refractory and relapsed disease, with 18-month progression-free survival of about 86% and 29%.

Patients got 3 mg/kg IV nivolumab weeks 1, 4, 7, 10, then biweekly through week 26. The table came from immunoSEQ multiplex PCR; TCRdb's copy has only in-frame clones and leaves some out. Seen here are approximately 84,000 clones, around 80% observed once, and the top ten hold around 2%. The CDR3 totals 15 residues. The ends lost 3 bases at V and 6 bases at J; junction bases unmatched: 7. Germline V gene data show CDR1 as SGHRS and CDR2 as YFSETQ. This clone was counted a single time. The sequence derives from a male donor with diffuse large B-cell lymphoma. The J gene is TRBJ2-7, the V gene TRBV5-1, with TRBD1 matching 12 bases. The sequenced sample was PBMCs, obtained in a trial of ipilimumab plus nivolumab as post-transplant consolidation. The CDR3 DNA is TGCGCCAGCAGCTCGGAGGGGACAGGGGGCGTCGAGCAGTACTTC. This sequence encodes CASSSEGTGGVEQYF. Filled out from reference TRBV5-1 and TRBJ2-7, the complete variable domain reads KAGVTQTPRYLIKTRGQQVTLSCSPISGHRSVSWYQQTPGQGLQFLFEYFSETQRNKGNFPGRFSGRQFSNSRSEMNVSTLELGDSALYLCASSSEGTGGVEQYFGPGTRLTVT.